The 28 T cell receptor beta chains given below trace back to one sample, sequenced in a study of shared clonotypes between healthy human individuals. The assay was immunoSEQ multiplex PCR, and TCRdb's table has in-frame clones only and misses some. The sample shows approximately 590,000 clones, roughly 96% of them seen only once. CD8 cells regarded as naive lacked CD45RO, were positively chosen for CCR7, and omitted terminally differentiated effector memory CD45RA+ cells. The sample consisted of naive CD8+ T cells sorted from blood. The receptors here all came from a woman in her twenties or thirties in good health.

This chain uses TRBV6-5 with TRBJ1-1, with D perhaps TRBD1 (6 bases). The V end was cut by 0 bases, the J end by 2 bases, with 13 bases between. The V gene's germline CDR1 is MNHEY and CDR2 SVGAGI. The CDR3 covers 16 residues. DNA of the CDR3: TGTGCCAGCAGTTACTCTTCAGGGGCCGCCAACACTGAAGCTTTCTTT. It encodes CASSYSSGAANTEAFF.

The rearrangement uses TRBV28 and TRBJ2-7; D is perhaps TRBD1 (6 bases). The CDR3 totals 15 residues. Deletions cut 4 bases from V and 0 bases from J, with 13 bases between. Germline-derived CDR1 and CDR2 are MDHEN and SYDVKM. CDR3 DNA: TGTGCCAGCAGTTCCTCAGACAGGTTCTCCTACGAGCAGTACTTC. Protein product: CASSSSDRFSYEQYF.

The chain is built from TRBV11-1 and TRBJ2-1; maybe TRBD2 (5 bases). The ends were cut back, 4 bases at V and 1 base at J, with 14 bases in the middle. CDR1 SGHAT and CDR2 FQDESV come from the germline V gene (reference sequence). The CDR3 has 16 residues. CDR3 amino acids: CASSSTPSNSYNEQFF. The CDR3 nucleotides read TGTGCCAGCAGCTCCACACCTAGCAATTCCTACAATGAGCAGTTCTTC.

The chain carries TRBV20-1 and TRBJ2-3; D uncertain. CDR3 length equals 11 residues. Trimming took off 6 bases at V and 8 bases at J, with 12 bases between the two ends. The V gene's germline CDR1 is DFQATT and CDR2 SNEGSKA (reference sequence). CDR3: CSARLESTQYF. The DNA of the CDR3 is TGCAGTGCAAGGCTAGAAAGTACGCAGTATTTT.

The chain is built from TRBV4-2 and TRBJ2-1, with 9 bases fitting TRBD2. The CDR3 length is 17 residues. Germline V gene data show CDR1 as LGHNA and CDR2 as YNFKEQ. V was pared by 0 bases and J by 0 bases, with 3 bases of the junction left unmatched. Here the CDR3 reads CASSQDLSGSSYNEQFF. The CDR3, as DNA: TGTGCCAGCAGCCAAGATCTTAGCGGGAGCTCCTACAATGAGCAGTTCTTC.

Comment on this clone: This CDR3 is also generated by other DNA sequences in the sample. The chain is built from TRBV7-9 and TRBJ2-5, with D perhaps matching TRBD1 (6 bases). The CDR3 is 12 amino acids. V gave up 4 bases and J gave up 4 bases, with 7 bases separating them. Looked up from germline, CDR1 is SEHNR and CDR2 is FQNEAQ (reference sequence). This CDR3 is CASSSQGETQYF. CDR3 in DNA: TGTGCCAGCAGCTCACAGGGAGAGACCCAGTACTTC.

The CDR3 here is CASHISGSPSYNEQFF. The DNA of the CDR3 is TGTGCCAGCCATATAAGCGGGAGTCCCTCCTACAATGAGCAGTTCTTC. The chain links TRBV28 to TRBJ2-1; TRBD2 matches at 8 bases. Germline V lookup: CDR1 MDHEN, CDR2 SYDVKM. V was clipped by 8 bases and J by 0 bases; unmatched bases: 9. The CDR3 has 16 residues.

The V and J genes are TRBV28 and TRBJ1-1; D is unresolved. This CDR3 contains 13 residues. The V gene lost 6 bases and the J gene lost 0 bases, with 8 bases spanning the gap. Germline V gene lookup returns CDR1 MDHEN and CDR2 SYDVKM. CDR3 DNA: TGTGCCAGCAGCGGAGACATGAACACTGAAGCTTTCTTT. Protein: CASSGDMNTEAFF.

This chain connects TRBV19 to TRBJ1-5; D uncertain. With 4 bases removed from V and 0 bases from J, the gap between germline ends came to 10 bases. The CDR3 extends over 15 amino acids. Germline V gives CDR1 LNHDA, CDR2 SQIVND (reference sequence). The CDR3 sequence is CASSTGRFSNQPQHF. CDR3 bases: TGTGCCAGTAGTACAGGACGGTTTAGCAATCAGCCCCAGCATTTT.

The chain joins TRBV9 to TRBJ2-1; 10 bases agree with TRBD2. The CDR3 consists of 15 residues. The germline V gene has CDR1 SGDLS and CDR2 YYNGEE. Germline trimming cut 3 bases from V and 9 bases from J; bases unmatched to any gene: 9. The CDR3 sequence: CASSGKASGSPEQFF. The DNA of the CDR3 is TGTGCCAGCAGCGGTAAGGCTAGCGGGAGCCCTGAGCAGTTCTTC.

This CDR3 reads CASSRDRGRVEANVLTF. CDR3 bases: TGTGCCAGCAGTCGGGACAGGGGGCGGGTGGAGGCCAACGTCCTGACTTTC. The chain joins TRBV2 to TRBJ2-6; 12 positions agree with TRBD1. The V gene's germline CDR1 is SNHLY and CDR2 FYNNEI. This CDR3 comprises 17 residues. V lost 5 bases to trimming and J lost 6 bases; unmatched junction nucleotides: 8. Full variable domain (outside the CDR3, taken from reference TRBV2 and TRBJ2-6): EPEVTQTPSHQVTQMGQEVILRCVPISNHLYFYWYRQILGQKVEFLVSFYNNEISEKSEIFDDQFSVERPDGSNFTLKIRSTKLEDSAMYFCASSRDRGRVEANVLTFGAGSRLTVL.

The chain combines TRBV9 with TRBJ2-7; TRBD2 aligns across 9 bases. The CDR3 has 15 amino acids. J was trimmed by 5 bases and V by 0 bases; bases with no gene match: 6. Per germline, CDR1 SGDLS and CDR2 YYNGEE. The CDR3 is CASSVEAGGVNEQYF. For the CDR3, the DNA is TGTGCCAGCAGCGTAGAAGCGGGAGGAGTCAACGAGCAGTACTTC.

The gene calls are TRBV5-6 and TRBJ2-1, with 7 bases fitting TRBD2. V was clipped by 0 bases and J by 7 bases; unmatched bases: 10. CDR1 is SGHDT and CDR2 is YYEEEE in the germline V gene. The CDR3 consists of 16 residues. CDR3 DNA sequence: TGTGCCAGCAGCTTGGGGTCTTATGGGACTATAAATGAGCAGTTCTTC. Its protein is CASSLGSYGTINEQFF.

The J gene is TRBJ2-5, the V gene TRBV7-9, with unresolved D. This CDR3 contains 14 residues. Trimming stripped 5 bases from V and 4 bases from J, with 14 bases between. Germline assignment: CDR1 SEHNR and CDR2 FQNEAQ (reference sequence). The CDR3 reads CASSTPGLGETQYF. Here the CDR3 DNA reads TGTGCCAGCAGCACGCCTGGCCTGGGAGAGACCCAGTACTTC. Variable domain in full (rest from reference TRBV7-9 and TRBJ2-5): DTGVSQNPRHKITKRGQNVTFRCDPISEHNRLYWYRQTLGQGPEFLTYFQNEAQLEKSRLLSDRFSAERPKGSFSTLEIQRTEQGDSAMYLCASSTPGLGETQYFGPGTRLLVL.

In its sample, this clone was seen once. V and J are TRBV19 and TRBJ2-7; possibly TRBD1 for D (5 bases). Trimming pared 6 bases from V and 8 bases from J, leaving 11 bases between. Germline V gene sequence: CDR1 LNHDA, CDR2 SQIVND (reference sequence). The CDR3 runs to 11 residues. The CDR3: CASSDSVQQYF. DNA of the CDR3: TGTGCCAGTAGCGACAGTGTACAGCAGTACTTC.

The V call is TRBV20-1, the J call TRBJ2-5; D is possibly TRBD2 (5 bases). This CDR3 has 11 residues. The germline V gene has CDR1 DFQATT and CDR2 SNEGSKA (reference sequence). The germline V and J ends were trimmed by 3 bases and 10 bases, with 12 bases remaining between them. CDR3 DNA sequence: TGCAGTGCTAGCCACTTAGCGATCCAGTACTTC. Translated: CSASHLAIQYF.

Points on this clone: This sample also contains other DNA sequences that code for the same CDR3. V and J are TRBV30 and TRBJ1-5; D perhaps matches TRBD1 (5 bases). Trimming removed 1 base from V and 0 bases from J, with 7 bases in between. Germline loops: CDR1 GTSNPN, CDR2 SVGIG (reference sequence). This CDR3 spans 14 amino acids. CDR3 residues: CAWSGGYSNQPQHF. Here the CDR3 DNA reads TGTGCCTGGAGTGGGGGGTATAGCAATCAGCCCCAGCATTTT.

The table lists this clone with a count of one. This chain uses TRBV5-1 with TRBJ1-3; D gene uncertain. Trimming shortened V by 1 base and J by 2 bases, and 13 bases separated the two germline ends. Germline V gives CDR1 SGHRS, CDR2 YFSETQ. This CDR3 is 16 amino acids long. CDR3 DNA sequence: TGCGCCAGCAGCTTGAGCAGATCCGCGGCTGGAAACACCATATATTTT. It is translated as CASSLSRSAAGNTIYF. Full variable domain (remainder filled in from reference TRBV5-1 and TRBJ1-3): KAGVTQTPRYLIKTRGQQVTLSCSPISGHRSVSWYQQTPGQGLQFLFEYFSETQRNKGNFPGRFSGRQFSNSRSEMNVSTLELGDSALYLCASSLSRSAAGNTIYFGEGSWLTVV.

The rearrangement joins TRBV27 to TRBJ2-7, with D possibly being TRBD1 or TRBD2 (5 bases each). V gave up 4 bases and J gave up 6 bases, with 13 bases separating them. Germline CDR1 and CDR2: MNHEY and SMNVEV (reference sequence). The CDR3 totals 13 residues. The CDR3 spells CASSYGKGSEQYF. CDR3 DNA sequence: TGTGCCAGCAGTTACGGGAAGGGGTCCGAGCAGTACTTC.

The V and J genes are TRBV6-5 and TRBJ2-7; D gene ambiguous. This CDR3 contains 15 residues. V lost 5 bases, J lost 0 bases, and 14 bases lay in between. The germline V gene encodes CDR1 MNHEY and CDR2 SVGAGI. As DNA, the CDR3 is TGTGCCAGCAGTCCTGGGTCGTCCCGCTCCTACGAGCAGTACTTC. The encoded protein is CASSPGSSRSYEQYF.

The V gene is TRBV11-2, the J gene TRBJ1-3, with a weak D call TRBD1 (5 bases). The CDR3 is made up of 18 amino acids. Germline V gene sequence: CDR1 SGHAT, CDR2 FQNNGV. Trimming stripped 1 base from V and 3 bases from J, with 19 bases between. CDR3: CASSLGLDRADLGNTIYF. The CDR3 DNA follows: TGTGCCAGCAGCTTAGGCCTCGACAGAGCGGACCTTGGAAACACCATATATTTT.

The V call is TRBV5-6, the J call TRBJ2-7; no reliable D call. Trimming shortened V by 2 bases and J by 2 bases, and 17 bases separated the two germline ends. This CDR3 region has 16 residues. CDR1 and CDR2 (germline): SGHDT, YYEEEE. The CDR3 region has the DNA TGTGCCAGCAGCTTAGGCCGGATCCCCCCGCCCTACGAGCAGTACTTC. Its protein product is CASSLGRIPPPYEQYF.

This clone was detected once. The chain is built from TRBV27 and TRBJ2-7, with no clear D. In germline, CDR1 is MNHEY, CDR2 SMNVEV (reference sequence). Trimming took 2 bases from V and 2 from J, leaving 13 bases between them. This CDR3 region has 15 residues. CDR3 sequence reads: CASSLTPITAYEQYF. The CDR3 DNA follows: TGTGCCAGCAGTTTAACCCCAATAACCGCCTACGAGCAGTACTTC.

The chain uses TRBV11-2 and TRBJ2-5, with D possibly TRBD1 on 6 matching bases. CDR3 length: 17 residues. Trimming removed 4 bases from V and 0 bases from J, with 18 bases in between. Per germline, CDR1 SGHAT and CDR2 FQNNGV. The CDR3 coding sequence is TGTGCCAGCAGCTCGTCCCCCGGGACAAAGTACCAAGAGACCCAGTACTTC. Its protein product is CASSSSPGTKYQETQYF.

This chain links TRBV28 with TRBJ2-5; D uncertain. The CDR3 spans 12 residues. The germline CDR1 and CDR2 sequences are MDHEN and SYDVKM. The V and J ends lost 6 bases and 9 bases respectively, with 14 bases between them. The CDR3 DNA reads TGTGCCAGCAGAAAGGCAGCGCCGGCCCAGTACTTC. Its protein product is CASRKAAPAQYF.

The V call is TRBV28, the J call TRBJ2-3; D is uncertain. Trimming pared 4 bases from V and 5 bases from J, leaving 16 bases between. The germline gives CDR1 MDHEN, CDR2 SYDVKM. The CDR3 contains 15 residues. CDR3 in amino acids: CASSSPPSMGDTQYF. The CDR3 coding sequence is TGTGCCAGCAGTTCCCCCCCAAGTATGGGAGATACGCAGTATTTT. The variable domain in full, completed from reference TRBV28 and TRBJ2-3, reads DVKVTQSSRYLVKRTGEKVFLECVQDMDHENMFWYRQDPGLGLRLIYFSYDVKMKEKGDIPEGYSVSREKKERFSLILESASTNQTSMYLCASSSPPSMGDTQYFGPGTRLTVL.

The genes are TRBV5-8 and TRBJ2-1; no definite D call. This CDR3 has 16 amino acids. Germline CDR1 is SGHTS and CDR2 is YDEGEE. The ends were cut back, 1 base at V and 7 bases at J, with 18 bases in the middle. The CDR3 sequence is CASSLPKNSGLNEQFF. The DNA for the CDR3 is TGTGCCAGCAGCTTGCCAAAAAACAGTGGATTGAATGAGCAGTTCTTC.

In DNA, the CDR3 is TGTGCCAGCAGCCCAGTGGTAGGGAGGACTGAAGCTTTCTTT. It yields the protein CASSPVVGRTEAFF. The chain recombines TRBV2 with TRBJ1-1; D is unclear. The CDR3 runs 14 residues. Trimming removed 6 bases at V and 5 bases at J, with 16 bases between. Germline CDR1 SNHLY, CDR2 FYNNEI.